This is a list of T cell receptor beta chains from one sample in a study of T cells in tuberculosis. Clones were sequenced by immunoSEQ multiplex PCR, and TCRdb holds only the in-frame ones, with some missing. This sample has around 30,000 clones; about 91% occur once, and the top ten carry around 6.5%. The specimen was PBMCs, collected at tuberculosis diagnosis. All receptors come from an adult with tuberculosis. CDR3s include the opening cysteine and the closing phenylalanine or tryptophan. The order of the fields is D gene, V gene, clone size, J gene, CDR3 protein, CDR3 DNA. The D gene is left open where the match is weak. Rows give clone size only sometimes, using once, few, many, or a class for an expanded clone.

-,TRBV18,-,TRBJ1-5,CASSPPAQGGNQPQHF,TGTGCCAGCTCCCCACCGGCCCAGGGTGGTAATCAGCCCCAGCATTTT
-,TRBV5-8,-,TRBJ1-4,CASSPREGVATNEKLFF,TGTGCCAGCAGCCCCCGGGAGGGAGTTGCAACTAATGAAAAACTGTTTTTT
-,TRBV5-5,-,TRBJ2-7,CASSRIATGSEQYF,TGTGCCAGCAGCCGAATAGCTACAGGCAGCGAGCAGTACTTC
-,TRBV7-2,once,TRBJ1-1,CASSLEAGFLNTEAFF,TGTGCCAGCAGCTTAGAGGCAGGGTTTCTGAACACTGAAGCTTTCTTT
-,TRBV5-5,-,TRBJ1-6,CASSLDRVASPLHF,TGTGCCAGCAGCTTGGACAGGGTTGCTTCACCCCTCCACTTT
-,TRBV12-5,-,TRBJ1-1,CASGLVVVPREFTEAFF,TGTGCTAGTGGTTTGGTAGTAGTCCCCAGGGAATTCACTGAAGCTTTCTTT
-,TRBV27,-,TRBJ1-6,CASSFTSRVSPLHF,TGTGCCAGCAGTTTCACGTCGAGGGTTTCACCCCTCCACTTT
-,TRBV25-1,once,TRBJ1-4,CAIGDSGGEKLFF,TGTGCCATCGGGGACTCGGGAGGCGAAAAACTGTTTTTT
TRBD1,TRBV29-1,once,TRBJ1-2,CSAQGGESYGYTF,TGCAGCGCCCAGGGGGGCGAGAGCTATGGCTACACCTTC
TRBD1,TRBV9,-,TRBJ1-1,CASSLGTGALNTEAFF,TGTGCCAGCAGCCTAGGGACAGGGGCCCTGAACACTGAAGCTTTCTTT
-,TRBV28,-,TRBJ1-2,CASSSAGISYGYTF,TGTGCCAGCAGTTCAGCAGGAATCAGCTATGGCTACACCTTC
-,TRBV6-1,-,TRBJ1-2,CASGAPYGYTF,TGTGCCAGCGGGGCGCCCTATGGCTACACCTTC
-,TRBV7-2,-,TRBJ2-4,CASSLGPSANIQYF,TGTGCCAGCAGCTTAGGTCCTAGTGCAAACATTCAGTACTTC
-,TRBV14,-,TRBJ1-1,CASSQLYTEAFF,TGTGCCAGCAGCCAACTATACACTGAAGCTTTCTTT
TRBD2,TRBV11-2,-,TRBJ2-1,CASSRLAGAYNEQFF,TGTGCCAGCAGCCGACTAGCGGGAGCGTACAATGAGCAGTTCTTC
-,TRBV5-1,-,TRBJ1-4,CASSSGGSNEKLFF,TGCGCCAGCAGCTCAGGAGGGAGTAATGAAAAACTGTTTTTT
-,TRBV5-6,-,TRBJ1-5,CASSLASQPQHF,TGTGCCAGCAGCTTGGCCTCCCAGCCCCAGCATTTT
TRBD2,TRBV19,-,TRBJ2-5,CASRLASSQETQYF,TGTGCCAGTAGACTAGCGTCCTCTCAAGAGACCCAGTACTTC
-,TRBV6-1,-,TRBJ1-1,CASSDRNAEAFF,TGTGCCAGCAGCGACAGGAATGCTGAAGCTTTCTTT
TRBD2,TRBV28,-,TRBJ2-5,CASSLQAGGLETQYF,TGTGCCAGCAGTTTACAAGCGGGAGGGCTGGAGACCCAGTACTTC
-,TRBV27,-,TRBJ2-3,CASSLRSGFTDTQYF,TGTGCCAGCAGTTTAAGGTCAGGATTCACAGATACGCAGTATTTT
TRBD1,TRBV5-1,few,TRBJ2-7,CASSSRTGASYEQYF,TGCGCCAGCAGCTCCCGGACAGGTGCCTCCTACGAGCAGTACTTC
TRBD2,TRBV12-5,-,TRBJ2-2,CASGLVKLAGGTGELFF,TGTGCTAGTGGTTTGGTAAAACTAGCGGGAGGGACCGGGGAGCTGTTTTTT
TRBD2,TRBV19,-,TRBJ2-1,CASSPSSGSAHNEQFF,TGTGCCAGTAGTCCCTCTAGCGGCTCAGCCCACAATGAGCAGTTCTTC
-,TRBV10-3,-,TRBJ2-7,CAISESEAEQYF,TGTGCCATCAGTGAGTCGGAGGCCGAGCAGTACTTC
-,TRBV2,-,TRBJ2-7,CASSEASVLTYEQYF,TGTGCCAGCAGTGAAGCGTCCGTCCTTACCTACGAGCAGTACTTC
-,TRBV5-5,-,TRBJ1-1,CASSYGRGGGGNTEAFF,TGTGCCAGCAGCTATGGTAGGGGGGGCGGAGGGAACACTGAAGCTTTCTTT
-,TRBV6-6,-,TRBJ2-3,CASSVTGRADTQYF,TGTGCCAGTTCTGTTACAGGGAGGGCAGATACGCAGTATTTT
TRBD2,TRBV11-2,-,TRBJ2-1,CASSPTDITSGGDNEQFF,TGTGCCAGCAGCCCCACGGACATTACTAGCGGGGGGGACAATGAGCAGTTCTTC
-,TRBV2,-,TRBJ2-2,CASSVGRNTGELFF,TGTGCCAGCAGTGTGGGCAGAAACACCGGGGAGCTGTTTTTT
TRBD1,TRBV25-1,few,TRBJ1-5,CASSDADRGYDQPQHF,TGTGCCAGCAGTGATGCTGACAGGGGGTACGATCAGCCCCAGCATTTT
TRBD1,TRBV19,few,TRBJ2-5,CASSRRTGYQETQYF,TGTGCCAGTAGTAGACGGACAGGGTACCAAGAGACCCAGTACTTC
-,TRBV11-2,-,TRBJ2-7,CASSSGAGLKFYEQYF,TGTGCCAGCAGCTCAGGTGCAGGGTTAAAATTCTACGAGCAGTACTTC
-,TRBV9,-,TRBJ2-2,CASSPDYSTPGELFF,TGTGCCAGCAGCCCGGACTACTCCACACCCGGGGAGCTGTTTTTT
-,TRBV29-1,-,TRBJ1-2,CSARTPQQGANYGYTF,TGCAGCGCAAGAACGCCCCAACAGGGAGCTAACTATGGCTACACCTTC
TRBD1,TRBV27,-,TRBJ2-5,CASTGTGRGETQYF,TGTGCCAGCACCGGGACAGGGAGGGGGGAGACCCAGTACTTC
-,TRBV30,once,TRBJ2-7,CAWLRISDSPYEQYF,TGTGCCTGGCTTAGGATTTCGGACAGTCCCTACGAGCAGTACTTC
TRBD1,TRBV7-3,-,TRBJ2-1,CASSPVTGAYNEQFF,TGTGCCAGCAGCCCCGTGACAGGGGCCTACAATGAGCAGTTCTTC
TRBD1,TRBV2,-,TRBJ1-4,CASSLDRGLQEKLFF,TGTGCCAGCAGCCTAGACAGGGGGCTTCAGGAAAAACTGTTTTTT
-,TRBV9,-,TRBJ1-2,CASSVGNWRNYGYTF,TGTGCCAGCAGCGTAGGTAACTGGAGGAACTATGGCTACACCTTC
TRBD2,TRBV19,-,TRBJ2-1,CASSIGGLAGGSSYNEQFF,TGTGCCAGTAGTATCGGGGGACTAGCGGGAGGGAGCTCCTACAATGAGCAGTTCTTC
-,TRBV2,-,TRBJ2-3,CASSVSGSPTDTQYF,TGTGCCAGCAGTGTCTCGGGTAGTCCCACAGATACGCAGTATTTT
TRBD2,TRBV7-9,once,TRBJ2-1,CASSPGLAAYNEQFF,TGTGCCAGCAGCCCGGGACTAGCGGCCTACAATGAGCAGTTCTTC
TRBD2,TRBV9,-,TRBJ2-7,CASSVEASGRFHEQYF,TGTGCCAGCAGCGTAGAAGCTAGCGGGAGGTTCCACGAGCAGTACTTC
TRBD1,TRBV9,-,TRBJ2-7,CASSPQGAYEQYF,TGTGCCAGCAGCCCCCAGGGGGCCTACGAGCAGTACTTC
TRBD1,TRBV5-1,-,TRBJ1-2,CASSPGTGLYGYTF,TGCGCCAGCAGCCCCGGGACAGGGCTGTATGGCTACACCTTC
TRBD1,TRBV19,-,TRBJ2-1,CASQDRVEQFF,TGTGCCAGTCAAGACAGGGTTGAGCAGTTCTTC
-,TRBV10-2,-,TRBJ1-4,CASSESGATNEKLFF,TGCGCCAGCAGTGAGTCCGGAGCAACTAATGAAAAACTGTTTTTT
-,TRBV6-1,-,TRBJ1-1,CASRRTLTEAFF,TGTGCCAGCAGAAGGACTCTGACTGAAGCTTTCTTT
-,TRBV10-3,-,TRBJ2-2,CAISNRGELFF,TGTGCCATCAGTAATCGGGGAGAGCTGTTTTTT
-,TRBV19,few,TRBJ1-4,CASRVAGANEKLFF,TGTGCCAGTAGAGTTGCAGGGGCTAATGAAAAACTGTTTTTT
-,TRBV2,-,TRBJ1-5,CASSERRSGVSNQPQHF,TGTGCCAGCAGTGAACGGCGAAGCGGGGTTAGCAATCAGCCCCAGCATTTT
-,TRBV14,-,TRBJ2-1,CASSLTMSEEQFF,TGTGCCAGCAGCCTAACTATGAGTGAGGAGCAGTTCTTC
-,TRBV4-1,-,TRBJ2-7,CASSLQGDYEQYF,TGCGCCAGCAGCCTACAGGGCGACTACGAGCAGTACTTC
TRBD2,TRBV27,-,TRBJ2-5,CASSRGGGSEETQYF,TGTGCCAGCAGTCGCGGGGGGGGGTCGGAGGAGACCCAGTACTTC
-,TRBV6-5,-,TRBJ1-3,CASSYSRESGNTIYF,TGTGCCAGCAGTTACTCACGGGAATCTGGAAACACCATATATTTT
-,TRBV25-1,-,TRBJ2-5,CASSLAGRDQETQYF,TGTGCCAGCAGCTTAGCTGGCAGAGACCAAGAGACCCAGTACTTC
-,TRBV5-1,-,TRBJ1-1,CASSFGANTEAFF,TGCGCCAGCAGCTTCGGTGCGAACACTGAAGCTTTCTTT
TRBD1,TRBV11-2,-,TRBJ1-1,CASSSGTGGTEAFF,TGTGCCAGCAGCTCCGGGACAGGGGGCACTGAAGCTTTCTTT
-,TRBV7-2,-,TRBJ2-7,CASSPSGGMGYEQYF,TGTGCCAGCAGCCCTAGTGGGGGCATGGGCTACGAGCAGTACTTC